This T cell receptor beta chain is from a study of blood T cell repertoires in COVID-19. This clone was counted once. In germline, CDR1 is LGHDT, CDR2 YNNKEL (reference sequence). The CDR3 runs 16 residues. The V gene lost 0 bases and the J gene lost 4 bases, with 12 bases spanning the gap. In the authors' methods: Researchers report that nucleated cell counts were estimated from reference gene primer amplification. TCRdb's table, derived via immunoSEQ multiplex PCR, lists solely in-frame clones and lacks some. Clone size and the V and J calls come from that table; the DNA yielded D and trimming. The repertoire includes hundreds of thousands of clones, around 85% of them detected once, and roughly 4% sits in the top ten.

The receptor was derived from a woman aged 40 to 55 with active or convalescent COVID-19. Sample: peripheral blood. The J gene is TRBJ2-2, the V gene TRBV3-1 (or the pseudogene TRBV3-2), with D tentatively TRBD2 (5 bases). The CDR3 protein is CASSQDLSVLTGELFF. CDR3 sequence (DNA): TGTGCCAGCAGCCAAGATCTTAGCGTCCTCACCGGGGAGCTGTTTTTT.